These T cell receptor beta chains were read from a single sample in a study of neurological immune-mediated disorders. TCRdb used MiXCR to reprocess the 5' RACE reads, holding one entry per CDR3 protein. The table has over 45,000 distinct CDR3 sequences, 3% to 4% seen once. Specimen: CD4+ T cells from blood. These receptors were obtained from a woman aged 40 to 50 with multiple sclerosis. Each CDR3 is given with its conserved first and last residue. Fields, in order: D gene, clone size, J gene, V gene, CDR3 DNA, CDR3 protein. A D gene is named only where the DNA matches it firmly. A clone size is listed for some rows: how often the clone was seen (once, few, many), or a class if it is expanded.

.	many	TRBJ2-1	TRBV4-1	TGCGCCAGCAGACGGGGAGACTACAATGAGCAGTTCTTC	CASRRGDYNEQFF
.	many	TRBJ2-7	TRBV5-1	TGCGCCAGCAGCACTGTCCAGGGAAACGACGAGCAGTACTTC	CASSTVQGNDEQYF
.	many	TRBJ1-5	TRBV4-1	TGCGCCAGCAGCCAGCCAGGGCGGGGGGGAAGGGAGCCCCAGCATTTT	CASSQPGRGGREPQHF
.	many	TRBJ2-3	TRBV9	TGTGCCAGCAGCCCCCCCTCCACAGATACGCAGTATTTT	CASSPPSTDTQYF
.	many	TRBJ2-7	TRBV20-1	TGCAGTGCTTTACGGGACTCCTACGAGCAGTACTTC	CSALRDSYEQYF
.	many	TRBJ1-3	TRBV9	TGTGCCAGCAGCGGGAGCTATCTCGCATCGGGAGGAAACACCATATATTTT	CASSGSYLASGGNTIYF
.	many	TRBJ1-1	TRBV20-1	TGCAGTGCCTCCGACGGGAACACTGAAGCTTTCTTT	CSASDGNTEAFF
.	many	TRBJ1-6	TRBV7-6	TGTGCCAGCAGCAGGGACTTTAATTCACCCCTCCACTTT	CASSRDFNSPLHF
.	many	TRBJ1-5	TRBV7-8	TGTGCCAGCAGCTTAAGCGAGTCAGGGCGGAGCAATCAGCCCCAGCATTTT	CASSLSESGRSNQPQHF
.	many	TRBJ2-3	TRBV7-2	TGTGTCAGCAGCATCGTGGCTAGCACAGATACGCAGTATTTT	CVSSIVASTDTQYF
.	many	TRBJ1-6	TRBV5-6	TGTGCCAGCCAGAGCTCCTATAATTCACCCCTCCACTTT	CASQSSYNSPLHF
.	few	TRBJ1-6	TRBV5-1	TGCGCCAGCAGCTTATCCAGGGAGAATTCACCCCTCCACTTT	CASSLSRENSPLHF
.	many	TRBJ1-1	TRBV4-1	TGCGCCAGCAGCCTCCAGCATCGGGCGATGAACACTGAAGCTTTCTTT	CASSLQHRAMNTEAFF
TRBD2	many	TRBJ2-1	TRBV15	TGTGCCACCAGCAGAGTCGGGGGCGGGGGGGCCTATGAGCAGTTCTTC	CATSRVGGGGAYEQFF
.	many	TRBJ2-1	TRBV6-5	TGTGCCAGCAGGGTGACCTACAATGAGCAGTTCTTC	CASRVTYNEQFF
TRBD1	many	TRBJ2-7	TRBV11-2	TGTGCCAGTGGGGACAGGGGAACCTACGAGCAGTACTTC	CASGDRGTYEQYF
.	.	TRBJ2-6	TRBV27	TGTGCCAGCAGTTTGATGGGGTCTGGGGCCAACGTCCTGACTTTC	CASSLMGSGANVLTF
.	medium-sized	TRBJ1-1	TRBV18	TGTGCCAGCTCACCAGGGGGCGACACTGAAGCTTTCTTT	CASSPGGDTEAFF
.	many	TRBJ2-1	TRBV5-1	TGCGCCAGCATCCAGGGACCCAGGGGGGCCTACAATGAGCAGTTCTTC	CASIQGPRGAYNEQFF
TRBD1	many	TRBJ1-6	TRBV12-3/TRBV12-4	TGTGCCAGCAGTTTAAGGGACAGGGAACACTCACCCCTCCACTTT	CASSLRDREHSPLHF
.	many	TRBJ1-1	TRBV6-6	TGTGCCAGCAGTCCCCTCCTCCTGGGAACTGAAGCTTTCTTT	CASSPLLLGTEAFF
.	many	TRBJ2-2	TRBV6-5	TGTGCCAGCAGAAGTAATACCGGGGAGCTGTTTTTT	CASRSNTGELFF
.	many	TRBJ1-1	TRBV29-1	TGCAGCGTTGAAGAGAGGTTGGGGCAGGGCAGGGTGTGGGCTGAAGCTTTCTTT	CSVEERLGQGRVWAEAFF
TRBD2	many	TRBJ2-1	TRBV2	TGTGCCAGCATTCCCCCAGGACTAGCGGGGGAGCAGTTCTTC	CASIPPGLAGEQFF
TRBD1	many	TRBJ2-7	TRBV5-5	TGTGCCAGCAGCGCCCGGGACAGGGAAACCTACGAGCAGTACTTC	CASSARDRETYEQYF
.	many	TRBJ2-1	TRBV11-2	TGTGCCAGCAGCTTTCAGGGCCCCTACAATGAGCAGTTCTTC	CASSFQGPYNEQFF
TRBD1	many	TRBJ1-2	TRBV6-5	TGTGCCAGCAGTTTTCTAGGGGGCGACAACTATGGCTACACCTTC	CASSFLGGDNYGYTF
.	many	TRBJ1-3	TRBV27	TGTGCCAGCGGAAGAAACACCATATATTTT	CASGRNTIYF
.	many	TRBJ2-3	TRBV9	TGTGCCAGCAGCGCCGAAGCCTGGCGGGCGCAGTATTTT	CASSAEAWRAQYF
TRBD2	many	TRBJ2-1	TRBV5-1	TGCGCCAGCAGCTCGGGGACTAGCGGGGCCCATGAGCAGTTCTTC	CASSSGTSGAHEQFF
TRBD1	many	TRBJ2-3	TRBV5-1	TGCGCCAGCAGCTTGGAGGGGGCGCGACATACGCAGTATTTT	CASSLEGARHTQYF
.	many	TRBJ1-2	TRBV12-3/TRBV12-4	TGTGCCAGCAGTTTAGGTTTGCACTATGGCTACACCTTC	CASSLGLHYGYTF
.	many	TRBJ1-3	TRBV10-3	TGTGCCATCAGTGAAGGGAACTCTGGAAACACCATATATTTT	CAISEGNSGNTIYF
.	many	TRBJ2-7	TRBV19	TGTGCCAGTAGTACTCTCGACAGTGCGTCCTACGAGCAGTACTTC	CASSTLDSASYEQYF
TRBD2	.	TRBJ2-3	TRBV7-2	TGTGCCAGCAGGGAGACTAGCGGGGGGGCCGTAGATACGCAGTATTTT	CASRETSGGAVDTQYF
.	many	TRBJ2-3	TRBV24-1	TGTGCCACCAGTGTTGGCCTAGTGACAGATACGCAGTATTTT	CATSVGLVTDTQYF
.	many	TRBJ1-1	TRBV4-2	TGTGCCAGCAGCCAACGGTCCGGGACTTCGGCAGCTTTCTTT	CASSQRSGTSAAFF
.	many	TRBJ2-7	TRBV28	TGTGCCAGCAGTTTGTTTCAGGGCTTTACCTACGAGCAGTACTTC	CASSLFQGFTYEQYF
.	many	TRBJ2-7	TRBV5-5	TGTGCCAGCAGCTTGGGGCCCAGGGCGAGCTCCTACGAGCAGTACTTC	CASSLGPRASSYEQYF
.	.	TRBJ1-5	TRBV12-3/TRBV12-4	TGTGCCAGCAGTTTAAATACAGGCGCCGATCAGCCCCAGCATTTT	CASSLNTGADQPQHF
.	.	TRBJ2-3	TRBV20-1	TGCAGTGCTAGTATTAGAACAGATACGCAGTATTTT	CSASIRTDTQYF
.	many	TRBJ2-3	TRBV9	TGTGCCAGCAGCGTAGGGGGTAACGCAGATACGCAGTATTTT	CASSVGGNADTQYF
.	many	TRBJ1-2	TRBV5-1	TGCGCCAGCACCCCTGATTACGGAGCTAACTATGGCTACACCTTC	CASTPDYGANYGYTF
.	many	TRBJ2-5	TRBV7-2	TGTGCCAGCAGCTTAGATGTCAGCCGGGCCCAGTACTTC	CASSLDVSRAQYF
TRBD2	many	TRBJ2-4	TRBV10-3	TGTGCCATCAGTCCCTCGGGACTAGCGGGGGGGCAGAACATTCAGTACTTC	CAISPSGLAGGQNIQYF
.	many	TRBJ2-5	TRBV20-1	TGCAGTGCTAGTATAGTAGGGGAGACCCAGTACTTC	CSASIVGETQYF
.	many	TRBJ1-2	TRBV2	TGTGCCAGCAGTCCGGGCCTCGTGACCAGGACTAACTATGGCTACACCTTC	CASSPGLVTRTNYGYTF
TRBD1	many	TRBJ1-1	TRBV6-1	TGTGCCAGCACCCTAAGGACAGGCATGACTGAAGCTTTCTTT	CASTLRTGMTEAFF
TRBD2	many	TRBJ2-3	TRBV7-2	TGTGCCAGCAGCTTAGGGGGGGGGAGAGGCTTCACAGATACGCAGTATTTT	CASSLGGGRGFTDTQYF
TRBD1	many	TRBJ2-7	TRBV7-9	TGTGCCAGCAGCTTAATACCGGGACAGGGATCTTCCGAGCAGTACTTC	CASSLIPGQGSSEQYF
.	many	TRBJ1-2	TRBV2	TGTGCCAGCAGTGAGGCAGGCCGCTATGGCTACACCTTC	CASSEAGRYGYTF
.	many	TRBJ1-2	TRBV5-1	TGCGCCAGCAGCTTTACAGGGAATGGCTACACCTTC	CASSFTGNGYTF
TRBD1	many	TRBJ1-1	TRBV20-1	TGCAGTGCTGGAGGACAGGCTGAAGCTTTCTTT	CSAGGQAEAFF
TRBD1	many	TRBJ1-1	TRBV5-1	TGCGCCAGCAGGGTATCCGGGACAGGGGGAGGCACTGAAGCTTTCTTT	CASRVSGTGGGTEAFF
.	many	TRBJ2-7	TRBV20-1	TGCAGTGCTAGAGATACATGGGGGCTTAGGAGCCCCTACGAGCAGTACTTC	CSARDTWGLRSPYEQYF
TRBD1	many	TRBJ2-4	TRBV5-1	TGCGCCAGCAGTACCACAGGGGCGGAAAACATTCAGTACTTC	CASSTTGAENIQYF
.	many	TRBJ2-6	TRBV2	TGTGCCAGCAGTCTACAGTCAACGGGGGCCAACGTCCTGACTTTC	CASSLQSTGANVLTF
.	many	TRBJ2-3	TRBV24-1	TGTGCCACCAGTGGAGGGGGGGTGCGCACAGATACGCAGTATTTT	CATSGGGVRTDTQYF